This T cell receptor beta chain was identified during a study of blood T cell repertoires in COVID-19. Assay: immunoSEQ multiplex PCR; the TCRdb copy retains only in-frame clones and omits some. The sample yields about 180,000 clones, approximately 85% seen once. The source of this sequence is a woman aged 80 or over with acute or convalescent COVID-19. The sequencing input was peripheral blood.

CDR3: CALYTGVADYGYTF. CDR3 DNA: TGTGCCTTGTACACAGGGGTCGCGGACTATGGCTACACCTTC. This chain uses TRBV2 with TRBJ1-2; 7 bases match TRBD1. The CDR3 sequence is 14 residues long. The ends lost 11 bases at V and 3 bases at J; junction bases unmatched: 12. Germline loops: CDR1 SNHLY, CDR2 FYNNEI.